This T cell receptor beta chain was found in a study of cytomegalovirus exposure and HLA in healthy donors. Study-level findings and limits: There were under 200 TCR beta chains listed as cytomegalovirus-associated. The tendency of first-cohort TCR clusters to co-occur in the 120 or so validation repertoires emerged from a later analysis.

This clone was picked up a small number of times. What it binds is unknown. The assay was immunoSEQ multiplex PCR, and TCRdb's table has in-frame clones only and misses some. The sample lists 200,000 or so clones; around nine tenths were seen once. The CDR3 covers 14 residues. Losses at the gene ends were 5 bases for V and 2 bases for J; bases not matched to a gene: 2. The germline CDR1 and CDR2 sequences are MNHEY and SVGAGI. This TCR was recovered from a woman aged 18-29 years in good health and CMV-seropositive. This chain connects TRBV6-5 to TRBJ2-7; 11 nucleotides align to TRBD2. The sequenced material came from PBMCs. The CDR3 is CASSLAGGAYEQYF. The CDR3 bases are TGTGCCAGCAGTCTAGCGGGAGGAGCCTACGAGCAGTACTTC.